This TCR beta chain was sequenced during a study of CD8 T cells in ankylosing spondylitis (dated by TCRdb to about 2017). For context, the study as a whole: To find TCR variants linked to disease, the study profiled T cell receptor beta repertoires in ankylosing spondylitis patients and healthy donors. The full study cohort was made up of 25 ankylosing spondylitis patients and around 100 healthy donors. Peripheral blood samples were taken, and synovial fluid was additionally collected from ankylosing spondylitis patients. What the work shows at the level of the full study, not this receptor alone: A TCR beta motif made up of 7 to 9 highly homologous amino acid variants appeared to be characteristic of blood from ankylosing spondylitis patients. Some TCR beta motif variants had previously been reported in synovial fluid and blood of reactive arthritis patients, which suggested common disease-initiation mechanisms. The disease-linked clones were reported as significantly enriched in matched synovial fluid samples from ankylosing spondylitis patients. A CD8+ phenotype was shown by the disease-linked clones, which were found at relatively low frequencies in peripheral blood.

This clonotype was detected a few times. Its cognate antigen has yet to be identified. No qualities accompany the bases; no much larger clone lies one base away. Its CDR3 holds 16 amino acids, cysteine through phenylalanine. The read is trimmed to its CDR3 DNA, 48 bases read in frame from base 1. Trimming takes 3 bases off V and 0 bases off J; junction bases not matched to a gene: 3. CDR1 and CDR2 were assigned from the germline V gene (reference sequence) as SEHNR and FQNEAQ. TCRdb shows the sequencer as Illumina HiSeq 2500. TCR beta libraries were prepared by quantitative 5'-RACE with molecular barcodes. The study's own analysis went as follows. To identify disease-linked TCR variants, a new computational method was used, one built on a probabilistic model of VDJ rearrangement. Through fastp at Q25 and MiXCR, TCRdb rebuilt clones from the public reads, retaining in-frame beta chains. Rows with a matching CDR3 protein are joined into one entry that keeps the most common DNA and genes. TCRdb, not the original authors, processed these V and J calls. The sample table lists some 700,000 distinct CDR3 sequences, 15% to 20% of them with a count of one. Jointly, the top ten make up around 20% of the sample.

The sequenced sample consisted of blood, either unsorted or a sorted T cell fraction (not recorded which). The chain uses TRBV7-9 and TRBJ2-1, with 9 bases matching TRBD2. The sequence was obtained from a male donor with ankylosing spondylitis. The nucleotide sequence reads TGTGCCAGCAGCTTTGGTAGCGGGGGCTCCTACAATGAGCAGTTCTTC. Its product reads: CASSFGSGGSYNEQFF.